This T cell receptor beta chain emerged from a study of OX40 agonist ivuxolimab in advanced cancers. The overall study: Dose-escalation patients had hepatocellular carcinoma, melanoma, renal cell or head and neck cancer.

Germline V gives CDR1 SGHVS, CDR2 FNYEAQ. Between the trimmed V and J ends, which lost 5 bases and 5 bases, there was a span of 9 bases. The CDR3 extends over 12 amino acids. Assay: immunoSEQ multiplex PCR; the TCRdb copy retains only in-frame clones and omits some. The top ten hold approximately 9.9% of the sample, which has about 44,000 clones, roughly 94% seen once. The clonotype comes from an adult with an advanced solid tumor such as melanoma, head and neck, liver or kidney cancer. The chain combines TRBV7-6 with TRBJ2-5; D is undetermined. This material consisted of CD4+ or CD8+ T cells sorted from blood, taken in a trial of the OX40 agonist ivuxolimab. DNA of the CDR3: TGTGCCAGCAGCCCGGTCTACGAGACCCAGTACTTC. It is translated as CASSPVYETQYF.